Listed below are T cell receptor beta chains from one sample, sequenced in a study of T cells after yellow fever vaccination. TCRdb re-called the 5' RACE reads with MiXCR, one entry per CDR3 protein. The sample holds roughly 500,000 distinct CDR3 sequences; 15% to 20% are singletons and the top ten take roughly an eighth. Sequenced material: PBMCs, taken 15 days after the yellow fever booster vaccination. The source is a man younger than 40 who received the YFV17D yellow fever vaccine. The CDR3 runs from the conserved cysteine through the conserved F or W. D genes are given only for firm matches. Where a row states a size, it is once, few, many or the class of an expanded clone; other rows omit it.

J gene	clone size	D gene	V gene	CDR3 DNA	CDR3 protein
TRBJ1-2	-	-	TRBV30	TGTGCCTGGAGTGGGGCCCCCGGTTGGGAGTATGGCTACACCTTC	CAWSGAPGWEYGYTF
TRBJ2-7	few	-	TRBV7-2	TGTGCCAGCAGCCCCGTCAGGGGGACTAGGTCTTACGAGCAGTACTTC	CASSPVRGTRSYEQYF
TRBJ2-7	-	-	TRBV20-1	TGCAGTGCTAGGGACTTTTCCACCTACGAGCAGTACTTC	CSARDFSTYEQYF
TRBJ2-1	-	TRBD2	TRBV20-1	TGCAGTGCTAAAGCGACTAGCGGGAGGAACCGGATGGTTATCGATGAGCAGTTCTTC	CSAKATSGRNRMVIDEQFF
TRBJ2-2	-	TRBD2	TRBV19	TGTGCCAGTAATGACCTAGCGGGGACCGGGGAGCTGTTTTTT	CASNDLAGTGELFF
TRBJ2-2	-	-	TRBV2	TGTGCCAGCAGTGTGAGGACAGTTGCCGGGGAGCTGTTTTTT	CASSVRTVAGELFF
TRBJ2-5	-	TRBD2	TRBV29-1	TGCAGCGTCACCTGGACTAGCGGCCAAGAGACCCAGTACTTC	CSVTWTSGQETQYF
TRBJ2-7	-	TRBD1	TRBV12-3/TRBV12-4	TGTGCCAGCAGTTTAGGGGTCCTGGGACAGGGCTACGAGCAGTACTTC	CASSLGVLGQGYEQYF
TRBJ1-1	-	-	TRBV18	TGTGCCAGCTCACCAGTTGGGATGAACACTGAAGCTTTCTTT	CASSPVGMNTEAFF
TRBJ2-3	-	-	TRBV12-3/TRBV12-4	TGTGCCAGCAGCCCCCAGTGGGCAGCCAGCACAGATACGCAGTATTTT	CASSPQWAASTDTQYF
TRBJ2-7	few	-	TRBV27	TGTGCCAGCAGTCCGGGACTCTCCGGGGAGCAGTACTTC	CASSPGLSGEQYF
TRBJ2-5	-	TRBD1	TRBV28	TGTGCCAGCATCCCTCGACAGGGTGATCCGGTGGTGGAGACCCAGTACTTC	CASIPRQGDPVVETQYF
TRBJ1-5	few	-	TRBV18	TGTGCCAGCTCACCAAGCGCAGACGATCAGCCCCAGCATTTT	CASSPSADDQPQHF
TRBJ2-7	few	-	TRBV7-9	TGTGCCAGCAGCTTAGCGAGGGATAGAAAATTCTACGAGCAGTACTTC	CASSLARDRKFYEQYF
TRBJ2-7	-	TRBD2	TRBV20-1	TGCAGTGTAAAGGGGAGGGAGAGGGAGCAGTACTTC	CSVKGREREQYF
TRBJ2-2	-	TRBD2	TRBV7-6	TGTGCCAGCAGCCAGTTAGCGGGAGGGAACACCGGGGAGCTGTTTTTT	CASSQLAGGNTGELFF
TRBJ2-3	-	TRBD2	TRBV29-1	TGCAGCGTTGAAGAGAGGGGACTAGCGGGGGCCCGGGTCACAGATACGCAGTATTTT	CSVEERGLAGARVTDTQYF
TRBJ2-1	few	-	TRBV24-1	TGTGCCACTTGCAGGGCCCGCTCCAATGAGCAGTTCTTC	CATCRARSNEQFF
TRBJ2-7	-	-	TRBV7-6	TGTGCCAGTTCGGGCGGAGCCTACGAGCAGTACTTC	CASSGGAYEQYF
TRBJ2-1	few	-	TRBV20-1	TGCAGTGCTAGAGCAATAGGTTCCCCCCTCCCCTACAATGAGCAGTTCTTC	CSARAIGSPLPYNEQFF
TRBJ2-7	-	-	TRBV7-9	TGTGCCAGCAGCTTTTCCATCTCCTACGAGCAGTACTTC	CASSFSISYEQYF
TRBJ2-7	many	-	TRBV7-9	TGTGCCAGCAGCCGAATGGGAGCTAACTCCTACGAGCAGTACTTC	CASSRMGANSYEQYF
TRBJ2-1	many	TRBD2	TRBV5-1	TGCGCCAGCAGCGTCTTAGCGGGAGGTGGCAATGAGCAGTTCTTC	CASSVLAGGGNEQFF
TRBJ2-5	-	TRBD2	TRBV28	TGTGCCAGCAGGCGGACTAGCGGGAGAGGGGCCCAGTACTTC	CASRRTSGRGAQYF
TRBJ1-1	-	-	TRBV10-1	TGCGCCAGCAGTGATGACAGTTCGAACACTGAAGCTTTCTTT	CASSDDSSNTEAFF
TRBJ2-1	few	-	TRBV6-1	TGTGCCAGCAGTCCCCTGGATAGCGACACACTTCATAGTGGCAATGAGCAGTTCTTC	CASSPLDSDTLHSGNEQFF
TRBJ2-6	-	-	TRBV5-1	TGCGCCAGCAGCTTGGTAGGATCTTCCCCTGGGGCCAACGTCCTGACTTTC	CASSLVGSSPGANVLTF
TRBJ2-5	-	TRBD2	TRBV5-1	TGCGCCAGCAGCTTCTTAGCGGGGGGTGTGGAGACCCAGTACTTC	CASSFLAGGVETQYF
TRBJ1-5	-	-	TRBV12-3/TRBV12-4	TGTGCCAGCAGTTTGGGTTCGCCTGGCAATCAGCCCCAGCATTTT	CASSLGSPGNQPQHF